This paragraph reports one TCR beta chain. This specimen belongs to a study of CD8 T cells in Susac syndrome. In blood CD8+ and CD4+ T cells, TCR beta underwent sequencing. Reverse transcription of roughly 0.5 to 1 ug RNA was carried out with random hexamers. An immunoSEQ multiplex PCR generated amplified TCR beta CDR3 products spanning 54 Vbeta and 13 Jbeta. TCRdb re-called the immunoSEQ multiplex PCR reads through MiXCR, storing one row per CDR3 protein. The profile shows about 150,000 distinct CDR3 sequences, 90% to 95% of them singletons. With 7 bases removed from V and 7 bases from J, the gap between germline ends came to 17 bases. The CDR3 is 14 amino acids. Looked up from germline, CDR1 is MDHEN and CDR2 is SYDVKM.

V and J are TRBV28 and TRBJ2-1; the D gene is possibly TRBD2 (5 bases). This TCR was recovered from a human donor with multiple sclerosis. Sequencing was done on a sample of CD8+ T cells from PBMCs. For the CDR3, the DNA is TGTGCCAGCATCACGCCCGTCGAGGGAAATGAGCAGTTCTTC. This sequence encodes CASITPVEGNEQFF. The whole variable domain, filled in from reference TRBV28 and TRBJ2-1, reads DVKVTQSSRYLVKRTGEKVFLECVQDMDHENMFWYRQDPGLGLRLIYFSYDVKMKEKGDIPEGYSVSREKKERFSLILESASTNQTSMYLCASITPVEGNEQFFGPGTRLTVL.